The 28 T cell receptor beta chains below all came from one sample that was sequenced in a study of T cell responses to AZD1222 COVID-19 vaccine. The method was immunoSEQ multiplex PCR; TCRdb's version includes in-frame clones alone and lacks a portion of them. The sample contains 100,000 to 150,000 clones, around 92% of which appear only once. The starting material was peripheral blood, obtained on day 0 of AZD1222 vaccination. These receptors came from an adult in good health.

The rearrangement uses TRBV11-2 and TRBJ1-2; TRBD1 is a possible D gene (6 bases). V was clipped by 1 base and J by 0 bases, with 21 bases between them. This CDR3 is built from 19 residues. Germline V gives CDR1 SGHAT, CDR2 FQNNGV. CDR3 sequence (DNA): TGTGCCAGCAGCTTAGGAGGGAGGGGGAGGCGCGGGTCTAACTATGGCTACACCTTC. It codes for CASSLGGRGRRGSNYGYTF.

The chain has TRBV3-1 (or the pseudogene TRBV3-2) and TRBJ1-3; D remains unclear. Trimming pared 2 bases from V and 4 bases from J, leaving 12 bases between. The CDR3 is made up of 15 amino acids. Germline V lookup: CDR1 LGHDT, CDR2 YNNKEL (reference sequence). The CDR3 DNA reads as TGTGCCAGCAGCCAACAAGGTGGCCGAGGAAACACCATATATTTT. Its protein product is CASSQQGGRGNTIYF.

This clone was recorded once. This sequence joins TRBV19 and TRBJ1-5; D is possibly TRBD1 (5 bases). V dropped 4 bases and J dropped 9 bases, with 25 bases sitting between them. The CDR3 extends over 17 amino acids. Looked up from germline, CDR1 is LNHDA and CDR2 is SQIVND (reference sequence). The chain's CDR3 is CASSKQNTGLKGRPQHF. The CDR3 DNA reads as TGTGCCAGTAGTAAACAGAACACGGGGCTTAAAGGGAGGCCCCAGCATTTT. Looking up the rest from reference TRBV19 and TRBJ1-5 gives the full variable domain: DGGITQSPKYLFRKEGQNVTLSCEQNLNHDAMYWYRQDPGQGLRLIYYSQIVNDFQKGDIAEGYSVSREKKESFPLTVTSAQKNPTAFYLCASSKQNTGLKGRPQHFGDGTRLSIL.

The chain is built from TRBV24-1 and TRBJ2-3, with no clear D. With 5 bases removed from V and 6 bases from J, the gap between germline ends came to 8 bases. The germline V gene encodes CDR1 KGHDR and CDR2 SFDVKD. The CDR3 loop spans 12 amino acids. The CDR3 DNA follows: TGTGCCACCAGTGGGGCGGCTGATACGCAGTATTTT. Protein product: CATSGAADTQYF.

CDR3 sequence reads: CASSTTGTEKTQYF. CDR3 nucleotides: TGTGCCAGCAGCACGACAGGGACGGAGAAGACCCAGTACTTC. V gene TRBV9 combines with J gene TRBJ2-5; 7 nucleotides agree with TRBD1. There are 14 residues in the CDR3. Germline V gives CDR1 SGDLS, CDR2 YYNGEE. V lost 4 bases to trimming and J lost 6 bases; unmatched junction nucleotides: 9. Full variable domain (missing parts from reference TRBV9 and TRBJ2-5): DSGVTQTPKHLITATGQRVTLRCSPRSGDLSVYWYQQSLDQGLQFLIQYYNGEERAKGNILERFSAQQFPDLHSELNLSSLELGDSALYFCASSTTGTEKTQYFGPGTRLLVL.

This clone was picked up a small number of times. The rearrangement uses TRBV7-9 and TRBJ2-2; 7 bases fit TRBD2. This CDR3 spans 12 amino acids. The V gene end was trimmed by 5 bases and the J gene end by 10 bases; junction bases not matched to a gene: 4. Per the germline V gene, CDR1 is SEHNR and CDR2 is FQNEAQ (reference sequence). The CDR3 sequence: CASSPAGEELFF. The CDR3 coding sequence is TGTGCCAGCAGCCCGGCGGGGGAGGAGCTGTTTTTT.

This clone has just one count. Other DNA sequences from this sample encode an identical CDR3 as well. V is TRBV7-2 and J is TRBJ2-7, with TRBD1 matching 7 bases. The V segment lost 1 base and the J segment 3 bases; nucleotides outside the gene matches: 3. The CDR3 is 14 amino acids. Germline values: CDR1 SGHTA, CDR2 FQGNSA. The CDR3 sequence is CASSLEAGGYEQYF. The CDR3 coding sequence is TGTGCCAGCAGCTTAGAGGCAGGGGGCTACGAGCAGTACTTC.

The chain combines TRBV6-5 with TRBJ2-1, with D tentatively TRBD1 (6 bases). The CDR3 has 15 amino acids. The germline V gene encodes CDR1 MNHEY and CDR2 SVGAGI. V was clipped by 6 bases and J by 0 bases, with 12 bases between them. The CDR3 is CASSSQGSSYNEQFF. DNA of the CDR3: TGTGCCAGCAGCTCCCAGGGGAGCTCCTACAATGAGCAGTTCTTC.

The chain is built from TRBV6-2 or TRBV6-3 and TRBJ1-3; D gene uncertain. From germline, CDR1 is MNHEY and CDR2 SVGEGT. The CDR3 has 15 residues. The ends were cut back, 0 bases at V and 2 bases at J, with 8 bases in the middle. The CDR3 DNA reads as TGTGCCAGCAGTTACTCGGAGGAAACTGGAAACACCATATATTTT. It encodes CASSYSEETGNTIYF.

The J gene is TRBJ1-5, the V gene TRBV4-3; D is possibly TRBD1 (5 bases). V lost 4 bases to trimming and J lost 0 bases, with 10 bases between them. CDR3 size: 15 residues. In germline, CDR1 is LGHNA, CDR2 YSLEER. CDR3 protein: CASSPSTGSNQPQHF. The CDR3 DNA follows: TGCGCCAGCAGCCCGAGTACAGGTAGCAATCAGCCCCAGCATTTT.

The chain joins TRBV5-1 to TRBJ2-7, with D tentatively TRBD1 (6 bases). V was trimmed by 0 bases and J by 3 bases, leaving 13 bases between them. Germline loops: CDR1 SGHRS, CDR2 YFSETQ. CDR3 size: 15 residues. This chain's CDR3 is CASSLALDRNYEQYF. In nucleotides, the CDR3 is TGCGCCAGCAGCTTGGCCCTGGACAGAAACTACGAGCAGTACTTC.

This clone was observed a few times. V usage is TRBV5-4 and J usage is TRBJ2-6, with 7 bases that match TRBD1. CDR3 length equals 15 residues. Germline CDR1 reads SGHNT; CDR2 reads YYREEE (reference sequence). V was clipped by 1 base and J by 2 bases; unmatched bases: 0. This chain's CDR3 is CASSLQGAGANVLTF. The CDR3, as DNA: TGTGCCAGCAGCTTGCAGGGGGCTGGGGCCAACGTCCTGACTTTC.

The chain employs TRBV18 and TRBJ2-1; unclear D gene. V was shortened by 3 bases and J by 8 bases, with 20 bases between the two germline ends. CDR3 size: 16 residues. The germline CDR1 and CDR2 sequences are KGHSH and LQKENI. CDR3: CASSPRGMLGVDEQFF. The CDR3 DNA is TGTGCCAGCTCACCGCGTGGTATGCTTGGGGTTGATGAGCAGTTCTTC.

J is TRBJ2-2 and V is TRBV19, with 8 bases identical to TRBD2. The CDR3 contains 15 residues. V dropped 5 bases and J dropped 1; count of bases not matched to a gene: 3. Germline CDR1 is LNHDA and CDR2 is SQIVND (reference sequence). CDR3 region: CASSAGLVNTGELFF. CDR3 DNA: TGTGCCAGTAGTGCGGGACTAGTGAACACCGGGGAGCTGTTTTTT.

The chain carries TRBV4-3 and TRBJ1-6; 7 bases align to TRBD1. The CDR3 covers 17 residues. The germline CDR1 and CDR2 sequences are LGHNA and YSLEER. Unmatched junction bases numbered 11, after V lost 4 bases and J lost 5 bases. CDR3 DNA sequence: TGCGCCAGCAGCCCTTCTGGGCCAGGGGGGAATAATTCACCCCTCCACTTT. It yields the protein CASSPSGPGGNNSPLHF.

The rearrangement uses TRBV29-1 and TRBJ1-1; no definite D call. The CDR3 has 12 amino acids. The germline V gene has CDR1 SQVTM and CDR2 ANQGSEA. With 0 bases removed from V and 9 bases from J, the gap between germline ends came to 11 bases. In DNA, the CDR3 is TGCAGCGTTGAAGATCAACCAGGCAAAGCTTTCTTT. As protein: CSVEDQPGKAFF.

V usage is TRBV18 and J usage is TRBJ2-7, with D tentatively TRBD1 (5 bases). Trimming took 6 bases from V and 3 from J, leaving 15 bases between them. Germline CDR1 and CDR2: KGHSH and LQKENI. The CDR3 totals 14 residues. DNA of the CDR3: TGTGCCAGCTCCAGAGGACACCCGAGCTACGAGCAGTACTTC. This codes for CASSRGHPSYEQYF.

This sequence joins TRBV24-1 and TRBJ2-3, with 16 bases matching TRBD2. This CDR3 is 17 amino acids long. Germline values: CDR1 KGHDR, CDR2 SFDVKD. Unmatched junction bases numbered 3, after V lost 3 bases and J lost 4 bases. CDR3 bases: TGTGCCACCAGTGATCCCGGGACTAGCGGGGGGGCAGATACGCAGTATTTT. Amino acid sequence: CATSDPGTSGGADTQYF.

This chain connects TRBV6-5 to TRBJ1-5; 9 bases agree with TRBD1. Trimming cost V 5 bases and J 6 bases; bases outside gene matches: 8. This CDR3 region has 15 residues. The germline gives CDR1 MNHEY, CDR2 SVGAGI. The DNA of the CDR3 is TGTGCCAGCAGTCCTACAGGGGGCGTGGGTCAGCCCCAGCATTTT. Encoded protein: CASSPTGGVGQPQHF.

This chain connects TRBV11-2 to TRBJ1-2, with a tentative D call TRBD1 (6 bases). This CDR3 has 15 residues. Germline CDR1 and CDR2: SGHAT and FQNNGV. The V end was cut by 5 bases, the J end by 2 bases, with 15 bases between. The DNA of the CDR3 is TGTGCCAGCAGCCCTCATCAGGGGACGAACTATGGCTACACCTTC. Translation: CASSPHQGTNYGYTF.

This clone was observed once. This chain uses TRBV5-6 with TRBJ2-7; TRBD1 matches at 12 bases. This CDR3 region has 14 residues. Losses at the gene ends were 2 bases for V and 5 bases for J; bases not matched to a gene: 2. Germline V gene data show CDR1 as SGHDT and CDR2 as YYEEEE. CDR3 in DNA: TGTGCCAGCAGCTTTGGGACAGGGGGCGACGAGCAGTACTTC. Its protein product is CASSFGTGGDEQYF.

This clone has just a few counts. The chain recombines TRBV4-3 with TRBJ1-2; D might be TRBD1 (5 bases). From germline, CDR1 is LGHNA and CDR2 YSLEER. Deletions cut 0 bases from V and 0 bases from J, with 8 bases between. This CDR3 comprises 15 residues. In nucleotides, the CDR3 is TGCGCCAGCAGCCAAGATTCAGGGACTAACTATGGCTACACCTTC. It codes for CASSQDSGTNYGYTF.

The CDR3 reads CASRPVDGSNQPQHF. For the CDR3, the DNA is TGTGCCAGTAGGCCCGTGGACGGGTCCAATCAGCCCCAGCATTTT. The chain has TRBV6-5 and TRBJ1-5; D gene uncertain. Trimming left V 9 bases short and J 3 bases short, with 18 bases between. This CDR3 comprises 15 residues. CDR1 is MNHEY and CDR2 is SVGAGI in the germline V gene.

This chain uses TRBV27 with TRBJ2-3; D unclear. The V end was cut by 8 bases, the J end by 2 bases, with 8 bases between. The CDR3 totals 12 residues. Germline V gene data show CDR1 as MNHEY and CDR2 as SMNVEV (reference sequence). The CDR3 loop reads CASGQITDTQYF. In DNA, the CDR3 is TGTGCCAGCGGGCAGATCACAGATACGCAGTATTTT.

The CDR3: CASSRGPGQGGDQPQHF. CDR3 coding DNA: TGTGCCAGTAGTAGAGGTCCGGGACAGGGGGGGGATCAGCCCCAGCATTTT. The rearrangement joins TRBV19 to TRBJ1-5, with 11 bases fitting TRBD1. Germline V gives CDR1 LNHDA, CDR2 SQIVND (reference sequence). V lost 4 bases and J lost 5; bases outside the gene matches: 10. The CDR3 runs 17 residues.

This chain joins TRBV24-1 and TRBJ1-5, with D possibly TRBD1 on 6 matching bases. CDR1 is KGHDR, CDR2 SFDVKD, per germline. V was clipped by 9 bases and J by 0 bases, with 8 bases between them. The CDR3 loop spans 13 amino acids. The DNA of the CDR3 is TGTGCCACCGGCAGGGGTAGCAATCAGCCCCAGCATTTT. Its translation is CATGRGSNQPQHF.

The chain carries TRBV6-5 and TRBJ1-1, with D maybe TRBD1 (5 bases). The germline V gene encodes CDR1 MNHEY and CDR2 SVGAGI. CDR3 length equals 13 residues. The CDR3 sequence: CAIRGEGYTEAFF. The DNA of the CDR3 is TGTGCAATTCGGGGGGAAGGCTACACTGAAGCTTTCTTT.

The chain couples TRBV2 to TRBJ1-2; D is unclear. Trimming took 5 bases from V and 2 from J, leaving 15 bases between them. The CDR3 length is 15 residues. Germline V gene lookup returns CDR1 SNHLY and CDR2 FYNNEI. The CDR3 loop reads CASSPLVTPNYGYTF. DNA for the CDR3: TGTGCCAGCAGTCCGCTGGTTACACCAAACTATGGCTACACCTTC.